Here is one T cell receptor beta chain with its context. Its matching antigen is unknown. These data belong to a study of OX40 agonist ivuxolimab in advanced cancers. Study background: Hepatocellular carcinoma, melanoma, renal cell or head and neck cancer occurred in dose-escalation patients.

Trimming took off 4 bases at V and 0 bases at J, with 13 bases between the two ends. The CDR3 is 15 amino acids. Germline V lookup: CDR1 SGHKS, CDR2 YYEKEE (reference sequence). This table comes from immunoSEQ multiplex PCR, and its TCRdb copy is limited to in-frame clones, with some not included. The table has approximately 84,000 clones, 80% to 90% seen once. Broader study findings: There was clonal expansion of CD4+ and CD8+ blood T cells by week 6 at 0.1 to 3.0 mg/kg.

Sample: CD4+ or CD8+ T cells sorted from blood, taken in a trial of the OX40 agonist ivuxolimab. The chain employs TRBV5-5 and TRBJ2-5; D gene ambiguous. The receptor was derived from an adult with an advanced solid tumor such as melanoma, head and neck, liver or kidney cancer. The CDR3 region is CASSPLSTYQETQYF. CDR3 nucleotides: TGTGCCAGCAGCCCCTTATCGACGTACCAAGAGACCCAGTACTTC.